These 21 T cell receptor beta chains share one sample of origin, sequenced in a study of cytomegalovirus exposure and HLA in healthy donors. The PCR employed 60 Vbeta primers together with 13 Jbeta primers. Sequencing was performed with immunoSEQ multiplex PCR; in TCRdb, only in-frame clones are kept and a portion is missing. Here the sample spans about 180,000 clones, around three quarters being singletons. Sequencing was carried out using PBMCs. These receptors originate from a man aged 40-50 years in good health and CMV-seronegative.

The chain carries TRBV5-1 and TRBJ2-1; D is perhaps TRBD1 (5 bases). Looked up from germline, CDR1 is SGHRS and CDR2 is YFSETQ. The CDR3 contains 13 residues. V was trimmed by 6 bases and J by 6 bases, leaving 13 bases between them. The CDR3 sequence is CASTYGHTNEQFF. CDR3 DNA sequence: TGCGCCAGCACCTACGGACACACCAATGAGCAGTTCTTC.

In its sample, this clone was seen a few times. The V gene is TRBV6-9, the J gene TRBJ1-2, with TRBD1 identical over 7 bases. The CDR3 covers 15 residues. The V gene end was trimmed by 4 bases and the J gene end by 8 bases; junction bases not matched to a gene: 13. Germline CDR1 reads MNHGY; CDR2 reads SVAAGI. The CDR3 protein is CASSLRFRQGIGYTF. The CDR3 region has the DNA TGTGCCAGCAGTTTACGTTTTCGACAGGGTATCGGCTACACCTTC.

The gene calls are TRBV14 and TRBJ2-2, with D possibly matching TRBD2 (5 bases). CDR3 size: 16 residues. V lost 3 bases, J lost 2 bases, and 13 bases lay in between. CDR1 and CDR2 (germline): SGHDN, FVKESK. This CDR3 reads CASSHRGAGNTGELFF. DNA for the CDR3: TGTGCCAGCAGCCACCGCGGTGCGGGCAACACCGGGGAGCTGTTTTTT.

The CDR3 DNA reads TGCAGCGTTGTGTACAGGGGGGAATACGAGCAGTACTTC. Translated, it gives CSVVYRGEYEQYF. The V and J genes are TRBV29-1 and TRBJ2-5, with 8 bases fitting TRBD1. The closer fit of TRBJ2-7 to the DNA end suggests the J call may be wrong. Germline values: CDR1 SQVTM, CDR2 ANQGSEA. The CDR3 contains 13 residues.

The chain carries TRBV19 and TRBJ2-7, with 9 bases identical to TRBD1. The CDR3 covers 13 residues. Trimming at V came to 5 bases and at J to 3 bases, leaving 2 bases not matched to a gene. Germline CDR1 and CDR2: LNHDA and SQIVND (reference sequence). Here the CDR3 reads CASSRDRDYEQYF. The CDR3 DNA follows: TGTGCCAGTAGTCGGGACAGGGACTACGAGCAGTACTTC.

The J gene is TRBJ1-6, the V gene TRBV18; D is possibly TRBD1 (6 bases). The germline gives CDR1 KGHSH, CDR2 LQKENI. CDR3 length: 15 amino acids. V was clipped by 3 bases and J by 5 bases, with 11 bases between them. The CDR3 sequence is CASSPWGQNNSPLHF. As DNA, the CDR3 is TGTGCCAGCTCACCGTGGGGGCAGAATAATTCACCCCTCCACTTT.

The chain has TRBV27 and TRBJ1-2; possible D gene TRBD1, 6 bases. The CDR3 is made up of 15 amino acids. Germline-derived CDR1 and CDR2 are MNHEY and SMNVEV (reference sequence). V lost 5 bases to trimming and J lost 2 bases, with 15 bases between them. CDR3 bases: TGTGCCAGCAGTCGGGAAGGAACAGGGAACTATGGCTACACCTTC. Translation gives CASSREGTGNYGYTF.

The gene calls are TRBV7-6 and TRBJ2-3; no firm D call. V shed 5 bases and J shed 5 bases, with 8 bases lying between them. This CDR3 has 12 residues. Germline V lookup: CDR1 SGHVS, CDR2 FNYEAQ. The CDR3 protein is CASSGTGDTQYF. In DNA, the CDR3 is TGTGCCAGCAGCGGTACGGGAGATACGCAGTATTTT.

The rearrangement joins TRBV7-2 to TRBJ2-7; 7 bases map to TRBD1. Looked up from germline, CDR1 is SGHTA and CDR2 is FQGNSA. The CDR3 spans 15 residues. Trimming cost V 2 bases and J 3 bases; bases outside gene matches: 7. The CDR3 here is CASSLSATGNYEQYF. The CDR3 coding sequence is TGTGCCAGCAGCTTATCCGCGACAGGGAACTACGAGCAGTACTTC.

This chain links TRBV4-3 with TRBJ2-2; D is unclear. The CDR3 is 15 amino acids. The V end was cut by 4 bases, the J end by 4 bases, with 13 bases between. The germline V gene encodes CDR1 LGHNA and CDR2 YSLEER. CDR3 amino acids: CASSPSGATTGELFF. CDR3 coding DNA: TGCGCCAGCAGCCCCTCCGGAGCGACCACCGGGGAGCTGTTTTTT.

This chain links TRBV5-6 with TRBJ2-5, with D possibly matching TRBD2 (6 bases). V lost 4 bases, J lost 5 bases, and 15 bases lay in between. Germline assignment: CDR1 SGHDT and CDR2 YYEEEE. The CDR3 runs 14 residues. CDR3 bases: TGTGCCAGCAGCATAAGCGGGCCAGGGGAGACCCAGTACTTC. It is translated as CASSISGPGETQYF.

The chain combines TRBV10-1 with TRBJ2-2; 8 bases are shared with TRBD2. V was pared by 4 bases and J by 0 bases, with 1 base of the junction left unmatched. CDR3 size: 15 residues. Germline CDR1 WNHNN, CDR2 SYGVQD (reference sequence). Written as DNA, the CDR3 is TGCGCCAGCAGTGTTAGCGGGACGAACACCGGGGAGCTGTTTTTT. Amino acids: CASSVSGTNTGELFF.

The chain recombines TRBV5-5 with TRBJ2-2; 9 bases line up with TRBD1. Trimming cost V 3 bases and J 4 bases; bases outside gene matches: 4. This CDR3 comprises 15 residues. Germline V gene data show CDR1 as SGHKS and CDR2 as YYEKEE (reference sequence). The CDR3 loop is CASSWGQGGTGELFF. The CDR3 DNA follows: TGTGCCAGCAGCTGGGGACAGGGAGGCACCGGGGAGCTGTTTTTT.

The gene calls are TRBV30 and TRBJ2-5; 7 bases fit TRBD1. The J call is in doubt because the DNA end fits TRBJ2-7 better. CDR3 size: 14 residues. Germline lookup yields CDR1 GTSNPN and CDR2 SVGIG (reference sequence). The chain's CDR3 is CAWRDNRGSYEQYF. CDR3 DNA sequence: TGTGCCTGGAGGGACAACAGGGGATCCTACGAGCAGTACTTC.

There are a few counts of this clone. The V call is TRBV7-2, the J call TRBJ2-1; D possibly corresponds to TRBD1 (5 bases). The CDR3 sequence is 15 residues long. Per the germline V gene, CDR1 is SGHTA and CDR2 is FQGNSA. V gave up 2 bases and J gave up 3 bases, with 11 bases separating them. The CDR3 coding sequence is TGTGCCAGCAGCTTATGGGGCGGAATCTACAATGAGCAGTTCTTC. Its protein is CASSLWGGIYNEQFF.

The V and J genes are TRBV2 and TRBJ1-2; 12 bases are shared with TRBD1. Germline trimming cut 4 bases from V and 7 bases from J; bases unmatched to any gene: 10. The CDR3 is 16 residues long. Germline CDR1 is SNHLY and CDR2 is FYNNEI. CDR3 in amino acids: CASSGDRGRLAFGYTF. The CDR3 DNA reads TGTGCCAGCAGTGGGGACAGGGGGCGTCTAGCCTTTGGCTACACCTTC.

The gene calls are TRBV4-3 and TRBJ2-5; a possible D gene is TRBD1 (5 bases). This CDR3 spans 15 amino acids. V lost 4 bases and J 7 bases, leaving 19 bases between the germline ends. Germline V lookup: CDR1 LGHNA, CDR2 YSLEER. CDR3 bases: TGCGCCAGCAGCCGCGACGTTGGCGCTGGGGCGACCCAGTACTTC. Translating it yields CASSRDVGAGATQYF.

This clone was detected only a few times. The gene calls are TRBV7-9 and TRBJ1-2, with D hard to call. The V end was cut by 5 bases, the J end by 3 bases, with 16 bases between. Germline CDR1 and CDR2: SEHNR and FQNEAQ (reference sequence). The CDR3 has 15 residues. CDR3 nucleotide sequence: TGTGCCAGCAGCGGAGCCGCTTGGACTGACTATGGCTACACCTTC. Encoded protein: CASSGAAWTDYGYTF.

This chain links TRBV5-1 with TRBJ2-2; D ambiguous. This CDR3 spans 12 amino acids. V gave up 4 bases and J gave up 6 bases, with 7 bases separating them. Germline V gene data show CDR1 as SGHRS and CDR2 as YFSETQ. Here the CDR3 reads CASSQVSGELFF. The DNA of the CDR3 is TGCGCCAGCAGCCAGGTGTCCGGGGAGCTGTTTTTT.

CDR3 nucleotide sequence: TGCGCCAGCAGCCAAGAGGGGGGGGTTTGGCAGCCCCAGCATTTT. It codes for CASSQEGGVWQPQHF. V usage is TRBV4-1 and J usage is TRBJ1-5; possible D gene TRBD1, 5 bases. This CDR3 has 15 amino acids. Per the germline V gene, CDR1 is MGHRA and CDR2 is YSYEKL. V shed 0 bases and J shed 7 bases, with 13 bases lying between them.

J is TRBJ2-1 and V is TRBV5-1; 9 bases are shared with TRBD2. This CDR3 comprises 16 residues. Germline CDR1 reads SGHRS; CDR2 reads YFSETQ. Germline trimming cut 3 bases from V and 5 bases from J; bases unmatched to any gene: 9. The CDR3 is CASSWAGGPKDNEQFF. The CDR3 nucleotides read TGCGCCAGCAGCTGGGCGGGGGGGCCTAAAGACAATGAGCAGTTCTTC. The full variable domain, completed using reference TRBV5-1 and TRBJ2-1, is KAGVTQTPRYLIKTRGQQVTLSCSPISGHRSVSWYQQTPGQGLQFLFEYFSETQRNKGNFPGRFSGRQFSNSRSEMNVSTLELGDSALYLCASSWAGGPKDNEQFFGPGTRLTVL.